The clone carrying this T cell receptor (beta chain) was counted ten times or more. There are 16 residues in the CDR3. J gave up 4 bases and V 4 bases, and 11 bases lay outside the gene matches. Per the germline V gene, CDR1 is DFQATT and CDR2 is SNEGSKA (reference sequence). Researchers took RNA transcripts and amplified the TCR beta CDR3 regions from them. The TCR CDR3 was amplified in a first-round RT-PCR using the HTBI primer set. Via MiXCR, TCRdb re-called the multiplex PCR reads, giving one row per CDR3 protein. The sample carries some 740,000 distinct CDR3 sequences, 14% recorded once. The data belong to a study of T cells in Graves' hyperthyroidism and ophthalmopathy.

The sample taken for sequencing was blood. This receptor was identified in a woman between 18 and 29 years old with Graves' hyperthyroidism. V is TRBV20-1 and J is TRBJ2-3, with TRBD2 identical over 10 bases. This chain's CDR3 is CSATLPSGSFPDTQYF. The CDR3 DNA follows: TGCAGTGCTACTCTCCCTAGCGGGAGCTTCCCAGATACGCAGTATTTT.